The entry that follows covers one T cell receptor (beta chain) sequence. This sample was included in a study of blood T cell repertoires in COVID-19. Profiling relied on immunoSEQ multiplex PCR, and the TCRdb table lists in-frame clones only, not all of them. The profile covers 140,000 or so clones, with 88% appearing a single time and 1.5% to 2% taken by the ten largest. Sequenced material: peripheral blood. The TCR originated in a man in his 70s with acute or convalescent COVID-19.

Here the CDR3 reads CASSPGTGGEQYF. DNA of the CDR3: TGTGCCAGCTCACCTGGGACAGGGGGTGAGCAGTACTTC. The chain recombines TRBV18 with TRBJ2-7; 11 nucleotides line up with TRBD1. The CDR3 covers 13 residues. V was clipped by 3 bases and J by 7 bases; unmatched bases: 2. In germline, CDR1 is KGHSH, CDR2 LQKENI.